This entry is about one TCR beta chain. The sample comes from a study of blood T cell repertoires in COVID-19. Overall study context: The samples span acute and convalescent COVID-19 from the United States, Italy and Spain.

V lost 5 bases, J lost 5 bases, and 8 bases stayed unmatched. Germline lookup yields CDR1 SGHDT and CDR2 YYEEEE. The CDR3 contains 14 residues. Authors' methods: Reference gene primer amplification gave estimated nucleated cell counts. The assay was immunoSEQ multiplex PCR, and TCRdb's table has in-frame clones only and misses some. That table furnishes V, J and clone size, whereas the DNA furnished D and trimming. The data hold 35,000 to 45,000 clones, with more than 65% observed a single time. The chain recombines TRBV5-6 with TRBJ2-5, with TRBD2 identical over 8 bases. This TCR came from a man aged 65 to 85 with acute or convalescent COVID-19. Sequencing input: peripheral blood. The CDR3 loop is CASSFGTSRETQYF. The CDR3 nucleotides are TGTGCCAGCAGTTTTGGGACTAGTCGCGAGACCCAGTACTTC. The variable domain in full, with the rest retrieved from reference TRBV5-6 and TRBJ2-5, is DAGVTQSPTHLIKTRGQQVTLRCSPKSGHDTVSWYQQALGQGPQFIFQYYEEEERQRGNFPDRFSGHQFPNYSSELNVNALLLGDSALYLCASSFGTSRETQYFGPGTRLLVL.